These 15 T cell receptor beta chains came from one sample sequenced in a study of regulatory T cells in long-lasting Graves disease. Time point noted: persistent/refractory GD, antithyroid drugs over 5 years with positive TRAb. Extracted PBMC RNA gave rise to the TCR library. Combining iRepertoire HTBI primers with Arm-PCR of CDR3 regions, the authors built TCR beta libraries. TCRdb ran MiXCR on the multiplex PCR reads and lists one entry per CDR3 protein. In the table there are approximately 690,000 distinct CDR3 sequences, about 32% of which are singletons. This specimen was peripheral blood mononuclear cells (PBMCs), taken when the disease was refractory, from a patient treated with antithyroid drugs. These receptors all stem from a female donor with Graves disease.

The rearrangement uses TRBV5-1 and TRBJ1-4; D not certain. There are 15 residues in the CDR3. Trimming took 0 bases from V and 3 from J, leaving 9 bases between them. In germline, CDR1 is SGHRS, CDR2 YFSETQ. In DNA, the CDR3 is TGCGCCAGCAGCTTGGGACGCGGGTCTAATGAAAAACTGTTTTTT. This encodes CASSLGRGSNEKLFF. The full variable domain, its missing parts supplied by reference TRBV5-1 and TRBJ1-4, is KAGVTQTPRYLIKTRGQQVTLSCSPISGHRSVSWYQQTPGQGLQFLFEYFSETQRNKGNFPGRFSGRQFSNSRSEMNVSTLELGDSALYLCASSLGRGSNEKLFFGSGTQLSVL.

The chain links TRBV24-1 to TRBJ1-1, with D possibly matching TRBD1 (6 bases). Germline CDR1 is KGHDR and CDR2 is SFDVKD. CDR3 length: 13 amino acids. The ends were cut back, 7 bases at V and 1 base at J, with 9 bases in the middle. Here the CDR3 reads CATRSGANTEAFF. The CDR3 DNA is TGTGCCACCAGATCAGGGGCGAACACTGAAGCTTTCTTT.

The chain carries TRBV27 and TRBJ1-3, with 10 nucleotides matching TRBD1. The CDR3 runs to 18 residues. CDR1 is MNHEY, CDR2 SMNVEV, per germline (reference sequence). The ends lost 2 bases at V and 2 bases at J; junction bases unmatched: 9. This chain's CDR3 is CASSLVGTGALTGNTIYF. CDR3 bases: TGTGCCAGCAGTTTAGTGGGGACAGGGGCTTTAACTGGAAACACCATATATTTT.

V gene TRBV29-1 combines with J gene TRBJ2-2; the match to TRBD2 covers 7 bases. The V gene end was trimmed by 5 bases and the J gene end by 4 bases; junction bases not matched to a gene: 10. Germline CDR1 reads SQVTM; CDR2 reads ANQGSEA. This CDR3 is built from 15 residues. For the CDR3, the DNA is TGCAGCGTTACACTAGCGAGCGCGGGCACCGGGGAGCTGTTTTTT. Encoded protein: CSVTLASAGTGELFF.

As concerns this clonotype: One end of the junction varies from germline; a read error may be responsible. The chain carries TRBV15 and TRBJ1-2; D not resolved. The V gene's germline CDR1 is LNHNV and CDR2 YYDKDF (reference sequence). The CDR3 sequence is 15 residues long. The CDR3 coding sequence is TGTGCCACCGGCAGAGCGTACGAGGACAACTATGGCTACACCTTC. Protein product: CATGRAYEDNYGYTF.

Only a few counts were recorded for this clonotype. The chain joins TRBV11-2 to TRBJ1-2; D is perhaps TRBD1 (5 bases). Deletions cut 6 bases from V and 5 bases from J, with 19 bases between. CDR1 and CDR2 from the germline V gene are SGHAT and FQNNGV. This CDR3 is 15 amino acids long. CDR3 in DNA: TGTGCCAGCAGGAAACTGGGGCAGGGATGGTATGGCTACACCTTC. It specifies CASRKLGQGWYGYTF.

CDR3 in amino acids: CASSRYRETSEKLFF. For the CDR3, the DNA is TGTGCCAGCAGCCGTTACCGGGAGACCAGTGAAAAACTGTTTTTT. The rearrangement uses TRBV7-9 and TRBJ1-4; D unresolved. From germline, CDR1 is SEHNR and CDR2 FQNEAQ (reference sequence). Between the trimmed V and J ends, which lost 5 bases and 7 bases, there was a span of 17 bases. The CDR3 is made up of 15 amino acids.

This clonotype was found a few times. The J gene is TRBJ1-2, the V gene TRBV7-9; the D is unclear. The germline CDR1 and CDR2 sequences are SEHNR and FQNEAQ (reference sequence). Between the trimmed V and J ends, which lost 2 bases and 7 bases, there was a span of 26 bases. This CDR3 has 18 residues. CDR3 DNA sequence: TGTGCCAGCAGCTTACGAGCCGGGGAGGCAGGCGCCTATTTTGGCTACACCTTC. Encoded protein: CASSLRAGEAGAYFGYTF.

In its sample, this clonotype was seen a few times. The chain carries TRBV20-1 and TRBJ2-7; 12 bases align to TRBD1. V shed 5 bases, J shed 3 bases, and the junction held 8 bases outside the gene matches. Looked up from germline, CDR1 is DFQATT and CDR2 is SNEGSKA (reference sequence). This CDR3 comprises 15 residues. CDR3 nucleotides: TGCAGTGCTGACCGGGACAGGGGGCACAACTACGAGCAGTACTTC. Translation gives CSADRDRGHNYEQYF.

V is TRBV9 and J is TRBJ1-2, with 8 positions matching TRBD1. Trimming took 6 bases from V and 6 from J; bases not matched to a gene: 7. This CDR3 is 13 amino acids long. Looked up from germline, CDR1 is SGDLS and CDR2 is YYNGEE. The CDR3 bases are TGTGCCAGCAACCGACAGGGGTCTGATGGCTACACCTTC. Residues: CASNRQGSDGYTF.

The rearrangement links TRBV5-1 to TRBJ1-2, with D possibly being TRBD1 (5 bases). Deletions cut 3 bases from V and 0 bases from J, with 15 bases between. The germline V gene encodes CDR1 SGHRS and CDR2 YFSETQ. This CDR3 has 16 amino acids. CDR3 sequence (DNA): TGCGCCAGCAGCTCAGCCCGGGACGGAGCTAACTATGGCTACACCTTC. It translates to CASSSARDGANYGYTF.

This clonotype was found a few times. The chain links TRBV6-1 to TRBJ1-5; weak D call: TRBD1 (5 bases). CDR1 MNHNS and CDR2 SASEGT come from the germline V gene. Trimming cost V 6 bases and J 6 bases, with 18 bases left between them. The CDR3 length is 15 residues. The CDR3 nucleotides read TGTGCCAGCAGAGACGGGGGACCGAGGAGTCAGCCCCAGCATTTT. Translating gives CASRDGGPRSQPQHF.

J is TRBJ2-5 and V is TRBV30, with 9 bases matching TRBD2. CDR3 size: 16 residues. Per germline, CDR1 GTSNPN and CDR2 SVGIG (reference sequence). The trim removed 2 bases at V and 2 bases at J, leaving 9 bases unmatched. For the CDR3, the DNA is TGTGCCTGGAGTAATTGGAGCGGGAGGCCTCAAGAGACCCAGTACTTC. It yields the protein CAWSNWSGRPQETQYF.

In the case of this clonotype: This may come from a read error, since a much larger clone is one base off. The rearrangement links TRBV11-2 to TRBJ2-7; D gene unclear. Per the germline V gene, CDR1 is SGHAT and CDR2 is FQNNGV. This CDR3 is 15 amino acids long. CDR3 protein: CASSLDSVSSHEQYF. Written as DNA, the CDR3 is TGTGCCAGCAGCTTAGACAGTGTCAGCTCCCACGAGCAGTACTTC.

This chain links TRBV13 with TRBJ1-2; tentatively, D is TRBD1 (5 bases). This CDR3 contains 15 residues. CDR1 is PRHDT and CDR2 is FYEKMQ in the germline V gene (reference sequence). Deletions cut 5 bases from V and 4 bases from J, with 17 bases between. CDR3 coding DNA: TGTGCCAGCAGCCGGTGGGAGGGGACCGTCTATGGCTACACCTTC. Translated: CASSRWEGTVYGYTF.